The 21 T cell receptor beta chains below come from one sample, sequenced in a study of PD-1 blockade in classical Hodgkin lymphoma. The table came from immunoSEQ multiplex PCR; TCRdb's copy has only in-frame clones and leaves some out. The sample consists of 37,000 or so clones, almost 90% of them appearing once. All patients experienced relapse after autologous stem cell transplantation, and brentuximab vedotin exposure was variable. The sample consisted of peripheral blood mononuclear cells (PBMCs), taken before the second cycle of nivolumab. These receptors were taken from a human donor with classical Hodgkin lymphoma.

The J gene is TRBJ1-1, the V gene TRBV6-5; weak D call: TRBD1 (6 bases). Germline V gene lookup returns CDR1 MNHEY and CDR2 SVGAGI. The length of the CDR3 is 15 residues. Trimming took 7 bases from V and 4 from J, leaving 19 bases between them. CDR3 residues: CASTTGGGGSTEAFF. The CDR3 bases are TGTGCCAGCACCACGGGAGGGGGGGGGAGCACTGAAGCTTTCTTT.

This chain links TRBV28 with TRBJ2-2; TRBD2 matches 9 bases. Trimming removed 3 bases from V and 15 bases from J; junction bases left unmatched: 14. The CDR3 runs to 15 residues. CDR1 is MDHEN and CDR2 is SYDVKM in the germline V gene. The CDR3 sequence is CASSFAGTSRRSMFF. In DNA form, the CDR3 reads TGTGCCAGCAGTTTCGCCGGGACTAGCAGAAGATCGATGTTTTTT. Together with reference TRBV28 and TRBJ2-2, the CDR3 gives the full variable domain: DVKVTQSSRYLVKRTGEKVFLECVQDMDHENMFWYRQDPGLGLRLIYFSYDVKMKEKGDIPEGYSVSREKKERFSLILESASTNQTSMYLCASSFAGTSRRSMFFGEGSRLTVL.

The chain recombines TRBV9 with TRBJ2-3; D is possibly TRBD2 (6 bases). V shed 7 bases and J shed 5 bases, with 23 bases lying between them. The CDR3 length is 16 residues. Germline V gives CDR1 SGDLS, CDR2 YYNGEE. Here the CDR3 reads CASGSEGPWSQDTQYF. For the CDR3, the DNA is TGTGCCAGCGGCTCGGAGGGTCCGTGGTCCCAAGATACGCAGTATTTT.

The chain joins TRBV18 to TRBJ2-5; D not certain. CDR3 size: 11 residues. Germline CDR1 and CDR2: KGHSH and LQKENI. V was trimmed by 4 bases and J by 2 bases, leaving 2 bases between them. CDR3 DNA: TGTGCCAGCTCACTACAAGAGACCCAGTACTTC. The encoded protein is CASSLQETQYF.

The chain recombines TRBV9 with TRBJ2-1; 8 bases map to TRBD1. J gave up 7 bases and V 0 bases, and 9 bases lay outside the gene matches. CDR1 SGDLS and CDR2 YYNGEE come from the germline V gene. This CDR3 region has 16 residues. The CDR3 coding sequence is TGTGCCAGCAGCGTAGTTAGGACAGGGAAAGGGAATGAGCAGTTCTTC. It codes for CASSVVRTGKGNEQFF.

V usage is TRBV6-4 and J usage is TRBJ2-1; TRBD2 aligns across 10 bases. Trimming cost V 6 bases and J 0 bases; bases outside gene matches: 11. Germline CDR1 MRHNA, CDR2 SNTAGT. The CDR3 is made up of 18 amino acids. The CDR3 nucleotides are TGTGCCAGCAGCCCCCGACTAGCGGGTTCAAGCTCCTACAATGAGCAGTTCTTC. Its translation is CASSPRLAGSSSYNEQFF.

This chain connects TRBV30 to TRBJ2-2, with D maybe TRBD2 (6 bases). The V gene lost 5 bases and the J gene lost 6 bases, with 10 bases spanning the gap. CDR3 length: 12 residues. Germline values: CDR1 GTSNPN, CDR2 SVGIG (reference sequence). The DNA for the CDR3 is TGTGCCTGGGACGGGGGTTCCGGGGAGCTGTTTTTT. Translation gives CAWDGGSGELFF.

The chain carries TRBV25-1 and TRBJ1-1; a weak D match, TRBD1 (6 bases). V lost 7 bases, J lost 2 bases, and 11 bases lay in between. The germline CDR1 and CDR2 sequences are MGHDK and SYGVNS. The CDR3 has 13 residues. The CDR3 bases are TGTGCCAGCACCCGGACAGTCAACACTGAAGCTTTCTTT. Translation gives CASTRTVNTEAFF.

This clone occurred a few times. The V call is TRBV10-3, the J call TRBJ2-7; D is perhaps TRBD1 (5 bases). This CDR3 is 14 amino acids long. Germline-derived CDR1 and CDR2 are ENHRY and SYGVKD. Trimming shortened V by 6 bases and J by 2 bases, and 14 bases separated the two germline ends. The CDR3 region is CAISIETEPYEQYF. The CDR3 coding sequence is TGTGCCATCAGCATTGAGACAGAACCCTACGAGCAGTACTTC.

The CDR3 spells CASSQMASGRADTQYF. DNA of the CDR3: TGTGCCAGCAGCCAAATGGCTAGCGGGAGGGCAGATACGCAGTATTTT. The chain recombines TRBV9 with TRBJ2-3; 12 nucleotides agree with TRBD2. Trimming cost V 4 bases and J 4 bases; bases outside gene matches: 7. The CDR3 extends over 16 amino acids. Germline CDR1 and CDR2: SGDLS and YYNGEE. Using reference TRBV9 and TRBJ2-3 for the parts outside the CDR3, the full variable domain is DSGVTQTPKHLITATGQRVTLRCSPRSGDLSVYWYQQSLDQGLQFLIQYYNGEERAKGNILERFSAQQFPDLHSELNLSSLELGDSALYFCASSQMASGRADTQYFGPGTRLTVL.

Here the CDR3 DNA reads TGTGCCAGCACGACAGGGTCCGATAGCACCGCCTACAATGAGCAGTTCTTC. This codes for CASTTGSDSTAYNEQFF. The chain joins TRBV28 to TRBJ2-1; 7 bases are shared with TRBD1. The germline CDR1 and CDR2 sequences are MDHEN and SYDVKM. After removal of 7 bases from V and 2 bases from J, the junction contained 14 bases not matched to a gene. CDR3 length: 17 amino acids.

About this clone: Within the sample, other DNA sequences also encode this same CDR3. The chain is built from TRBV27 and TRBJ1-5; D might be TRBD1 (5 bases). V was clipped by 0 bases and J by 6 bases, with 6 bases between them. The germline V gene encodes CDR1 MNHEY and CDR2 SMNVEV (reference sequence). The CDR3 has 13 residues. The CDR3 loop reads CASSLSGVQPQHF. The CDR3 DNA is TGTGCCAGCAGTTTATCAGGGGTTCAGCCCCAGCATTTT.

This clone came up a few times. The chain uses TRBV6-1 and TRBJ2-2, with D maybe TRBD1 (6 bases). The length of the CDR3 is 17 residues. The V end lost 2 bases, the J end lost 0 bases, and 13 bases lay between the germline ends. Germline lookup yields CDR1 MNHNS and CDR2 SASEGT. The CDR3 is CASSENRQGTNTGELFF. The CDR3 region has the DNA TGTGCCAGCAGTGAAAATCGGCAGGGGACGAACACCGGGGAGCTGTTTTTT.

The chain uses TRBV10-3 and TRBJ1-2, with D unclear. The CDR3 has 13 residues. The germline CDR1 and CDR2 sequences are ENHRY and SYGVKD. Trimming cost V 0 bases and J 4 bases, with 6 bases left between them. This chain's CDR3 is CAISESAIYGYTF. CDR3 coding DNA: TGTGCCATCAGTGAGTCGGCCATCTATGGCTACACCTTC.

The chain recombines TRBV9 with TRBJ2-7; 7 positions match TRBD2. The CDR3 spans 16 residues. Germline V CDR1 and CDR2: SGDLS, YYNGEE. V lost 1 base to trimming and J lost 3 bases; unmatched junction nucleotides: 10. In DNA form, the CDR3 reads TGTGCCAGCAGCGTATCCCCAAGCGGGACCGTCTACGAGCAGTACTTC. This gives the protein CASSVSPSGTVYEQYF.

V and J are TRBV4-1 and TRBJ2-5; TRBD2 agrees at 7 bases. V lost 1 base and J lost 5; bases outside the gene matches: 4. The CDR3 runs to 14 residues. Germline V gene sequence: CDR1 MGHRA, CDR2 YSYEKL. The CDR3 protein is CASSQVAGVETQYF. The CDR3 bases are TGCGCCAGCAGCCAAGTCGCGGGAGTGGAGACCCAGTACTTC.

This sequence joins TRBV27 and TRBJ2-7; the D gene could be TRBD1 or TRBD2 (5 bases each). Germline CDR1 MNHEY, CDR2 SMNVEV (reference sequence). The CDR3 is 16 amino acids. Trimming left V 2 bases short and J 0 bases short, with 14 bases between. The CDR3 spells CASSLEVGTASYEQYF. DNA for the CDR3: TGTGCCAGCAGTTTAGAAGTAGGGACGGCCTCCTACGAGCAGTACTTC.

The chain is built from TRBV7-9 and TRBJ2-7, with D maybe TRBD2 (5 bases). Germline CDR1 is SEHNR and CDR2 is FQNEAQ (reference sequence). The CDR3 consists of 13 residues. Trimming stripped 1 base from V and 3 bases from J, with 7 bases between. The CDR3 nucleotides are TGTGCCAGCAGCTTAGGAGCGGACTACGAGCAGTACTTC. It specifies CASSLGADYEQYF.

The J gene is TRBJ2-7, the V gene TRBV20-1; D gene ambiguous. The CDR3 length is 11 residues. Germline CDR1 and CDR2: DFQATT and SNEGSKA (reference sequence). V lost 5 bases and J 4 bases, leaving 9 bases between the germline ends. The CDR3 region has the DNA TGCAGTGCTGACTCTACTTACGAGCAGTACTTC. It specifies CSADSTYEQYF.

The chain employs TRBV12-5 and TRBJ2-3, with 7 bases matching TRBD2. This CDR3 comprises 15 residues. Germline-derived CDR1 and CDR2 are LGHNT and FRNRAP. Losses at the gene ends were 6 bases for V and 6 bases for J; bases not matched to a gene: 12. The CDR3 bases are TGTGCTAGTGGGTTGCACGGGTTGGGGGGGGATACGCAGTATTTT. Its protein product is CASGLHGLGGDTQYF. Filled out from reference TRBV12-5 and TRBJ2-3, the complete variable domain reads DARVTQTPRHKVTEMGQEVTMRCQPILGHNTVFWYRQTMMQGLELLAYFRNRAPLDDSGMPKDRFSAEMPDATLATLKIQPSEPRDSAVYFCASGLHGLGGDTQYFGPGTRLTVL.

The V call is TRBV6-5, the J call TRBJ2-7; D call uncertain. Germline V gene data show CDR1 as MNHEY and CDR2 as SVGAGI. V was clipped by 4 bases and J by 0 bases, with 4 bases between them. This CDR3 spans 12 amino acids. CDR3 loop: CASSSSSYEQYF. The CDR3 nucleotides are TGTGCCAGCAGTTCAAGCTCCTACGAGCAGTACTTC.